This record concerns one TCR beta chain sequence. Many counts were recorded for this clonotype. Its binding antigen is unknown. Per-base qualities were not stored, and no clone one base away is much larger. These data come from a study of spatial heterogeneity in lung cancer (dated by TCRdb to between 2019 and 2020). Some background on the complete study: Beta-chain transcripts were consistently detected in greater numbers than alpha-chain transcripts, which likely reflected higher beta-chain transcript abundance. In the raw uncorrected reads, each unique combination of TCR and UMI appeared more than ten times on average. In non-small cell lung cancer, the study quantitatively compared TCR alpha and beta repertoires across several tumor regions, matched nontumor lung, and blood. The study linked features of the TCR repertoire to counts of nonsynonymous mutations, which were determined by whole-exome sequencing of tumor tissue. Both alpha and beta chains were TCR-sequenced in samples taken at surgery, namely 220 tumor regions, 62 to 65 matched nontumor lung samples and 56 PBMC samples.

The time point label for this specimen denotes: sample taken at primary tumor resection. The donors were more than 60 patients from the lung TRACERx cohort who had early-stage, untreated non-small cell lung cancer. For TCR sequencing, whole RNA was extracted from tumor and nontumor lung tissue, or from cryopreserved PBMC samples, and no cell sorting was done. Only patients with enough RNA available from two or more tumor regions were chosen for TCR sequencing. Its CDR3 holds 16 amino acids, cysteine through phenylalanine. Only CDR3 DNA is held: 48 bases, read in frame from base 1. According to the germline V gene, CDR1 reads SGHTA and CDR2 reads FQGNSA. A distance of 14 bases separates the germline ends of V and J, which lose 0 bases and 3 bases respectively. Library preparation employed 5' RACE. Sequencing relied on a NextSeq 500. In the TCR library protocol, a unique molecular identifier was attached to each TCR cDNA molecule so that PCR and sequencing errors could be corrected. The published analysis was carried out like this. Decombinator tools were used for TCR identification, UMI-based error correction and CDR3 extraction. Expanded TCRs were defined as those above a frequency of 2 per 1,000, corresponding to the top 1% of the tumor frequency distribution. Renyi diversity was computed with the R vegan package after each repertoire had been subsampled 100 times to 5,000 TCRs. CDR3 similarity networks were built from amino acid triplet string-kernel similarity, connecting CDR3s with pairwise similarity above 0.82. The raw public data were reprocessed by TCRdb itself: fastp quality trimming at Q25, MiXCR clonotype calling, in-frame beta chains only. CDR3 protein sequences are deduplicated, and each keeps its most common genes and DNA. Clone size and V and J calls follow TCRdb, not the original study. The table for this sample lists roughly 80,000 distinct CDR3 sequences; 8% of them were counted only once. The ten most abundant clones make up approximately 6.3% of the sample.

Study-wide findings and limitations: Confirming at a functional level the hypothesis that regional TCRs recognize regional mutations was considered to require additional single-cell paired TCR alpha and beta sequencing. Ubiquitous expanded tumor TCRs were detected in blood more often at tumor resection than at routine follow-up.

This clonotype originated in a male donor with early-stage non-small cell lung cancer. The chain is encoded by TRBV7-2 joined to TRBJ1-1, with the D gene not confidently named. Sequencing used PBMCs, obtained at surgery. The DNA is TGTGCCAGCAGCTTAGCGCTGGGAGGGTTCTACACTGAAGCTTTCTTT. Translation gives CASSLALGGFYTEAFF.